One and the same sample provided the 3 T cell receptor beta chains below, sequenced in a study of T cell responses to AZD1222 COVID-19 vaccine (dated by TCRdb to the early 2020s). The library was produced with the immunoSEQ multiplex PCR assay. Held by TCRdb, this immuneACCESS table contains in-frame sequences only and omits some clones. Under half of the omission traces to an unresolved V gene where checked; the cause of the rest is unknown. Here the sample has around 140,000 clones; roughly nine tenths occur a single time. Clones ranked in the top ten supply about 3.8% of the sample. Interpreted using the paper, the time point label stands for: about 28 days (+/-7) after the second vaccine dose. The sequencing here drew on peripheral blood, taken 28 days after the second AZD1222 dose. These receptors all come from an adult who received the AZD1222 COVID-19 vaccine.

This clone was counted once. The chain recombines TRBV11-3 with TRBJ2-2; TRBD1 is a possible D gene (6 bases). The germline gives CDR1 SGHNT, CDR2 YENEEA. Trimming stripped 3 bases from V and 6 bases from J, with 11 bases between. There are 14 residues in the CDR3. The CDR3 DNA reads as TGTGCCAGCAGCTTTGTACAGGGAGCCGGGGAGCTGTTTTTT. Its translation is CASSFVQGAGELFF.

This rearrangement joins TRBV24-1 to TRBJ2-4; 8 nucleotides match TRBD1. The V gene end was trimmed by 7 bases and the J gene end by 5 bases; junction bases not matched to a gene: 3. CDR3 size: 13 residues. CDR1 is KGHDR and CDR2 is SFDVKD in the germline V gene. CDR3 coding DNA: TGTGCCACCAGAGGACAGGGCGAAAACATTCAGTACTTC. This sequence encodes CATRGQGENIQYF.

CDR3 region: CSASGTSGRAPETQYF. Here the CDR3 DNA reads TGCAGTGCTAGTGGGACTAGCGGGAGGGCCCCAGAGACCCAGTACTTC. V usage is TRBV20-1 and J usage is TRBJ2-5; 16 nucleotides match TRBD2. CDR1 is DFQATT and CDR2 is SNEGSKA in the germline V gene (reference sequence). Trimming cost V 3 bases and J 4 bases; bases outside gene matches: 5. CDR3 length: 16 amino acids.